The sequence of this T cell receptor (beta chain) was determined in a study of blood T cell repertoires in COVID-19. Study at large: COVID-19 samples, acute and convalescent, were from the United States, Italy and Spain. T cells, B-cell-depleted T cells, or PBMCs provided the cDNA or gDNA that served as material.

As originally analysed: Cell counts per sample came from amplifying reference gene primers. The data were produced by immunoSEQ multiplex PCR, yet TCRdb's version contains in-frame clones alone and is incomplete. V and J calls and clone size come straight from that table; D and trimming were deduced from the DNA. This sample carries about 98,000 clones, around 75% of them seen once, and the ten largest clones take roughly 24%. With 5 bases clipped from V and 4 bases from J, the junction kept 4 bases outside the gene matches. The CDR3 extends over 14 amino acids. Per the germline V gene, CDR1 is SGHVS and CDR2 is FNYEAQ.

The gene calls are TRBV7-6 and TRBJ2-7; 11 positions match TRBD1. This clonotype was sampled from an older man with acute or convalescent COVID-19. The specimen was peripheral blood. The CDR3 sequence: CASSPDRGLYEQYF. CDR3 bases: TGTGCCAGCAGCCCGGACAGGGGGCTGTACGAGCAGTACTTC.